The present T cell receptor beta chain was sequenced within a study of T cell repertoires in cytomegalovirus infection. The V end was cut by 0 bases, the J end by 0 bases, with 9 bases between. In germline, CDR1 is GTSNPN, CDR2 SVGIG (reference sequence). The CDR3 length is 15 residues. MiXCR, applied by TCRdb to the reads, yields one record per CDR3 protein. The sample comprises approximately 700,000 distinct CDR3 sequences, 35% of which are singletons, and around 2.6% rests with the top ten. Material: PBMCs. The TCR was taken from a human donor in good health (CMV status not recorded). Some clones in this sample may be carry-over from other donors' samples. This chain uses TRBV30 with TRBJ2-1; D unresolved. CDR3 nucleotides: TGTGCCTGGAGTGTAGGCATAAGCTCCTACAATGAGCAGTTCTTC. It encodes CAWSVGISSYNEQFF. The whole variable domain, remainder taken from reference TRBV30 and TRBJ2-1, is SQTIHQWPATLVQPVGSPLSLECTVEGTSNPNLYWYRQAAGRGLQLLFYSVGIGQISSEVPQNLSASRPQDRQFILSSKKLLLSDSGFYLCAWSVGISSYNEQFFGPGTRLTVL.